This TCR beta chain was sequenced in a study of T-cell reconstitution after alpha-beta-depleted transplantation in children. This clonotype appeared many times. The germline V gene has CDR1 SEHNR and CDR2 FQNEAQ (reference sequence). J gave up 7 bases and V 4 bases, and 9 bases lay outside the gene matches. The CDR3 runs to 15 residues. Researchers prepared the TCRbeta library using unique molecular identifiers, the study reports. TCRdb reprocessed the PCR reads via MiXCR and lists one record per CDR3 protein. The table lists hundreds of thousands of distinct CDR3 sequences, approximately 12% of them singletons.

The sequence came from a human donor who donated a stem cell graft to a child with acute lymphoblastic leukemia. The chain couples TRBV7-9 to TRBJ2-1, with 8 bases aligning to TRBD2. Source: PBMCs from the stem cell graft donor, taken from the stem cell graft. In DNA form, the CDR3 reads TGTGCCAGCAGCTCCCAAACGGGAGGGCCGAATGAGCAGTTCTTC. Amino acids: CASSSQTGGPNEQFF.